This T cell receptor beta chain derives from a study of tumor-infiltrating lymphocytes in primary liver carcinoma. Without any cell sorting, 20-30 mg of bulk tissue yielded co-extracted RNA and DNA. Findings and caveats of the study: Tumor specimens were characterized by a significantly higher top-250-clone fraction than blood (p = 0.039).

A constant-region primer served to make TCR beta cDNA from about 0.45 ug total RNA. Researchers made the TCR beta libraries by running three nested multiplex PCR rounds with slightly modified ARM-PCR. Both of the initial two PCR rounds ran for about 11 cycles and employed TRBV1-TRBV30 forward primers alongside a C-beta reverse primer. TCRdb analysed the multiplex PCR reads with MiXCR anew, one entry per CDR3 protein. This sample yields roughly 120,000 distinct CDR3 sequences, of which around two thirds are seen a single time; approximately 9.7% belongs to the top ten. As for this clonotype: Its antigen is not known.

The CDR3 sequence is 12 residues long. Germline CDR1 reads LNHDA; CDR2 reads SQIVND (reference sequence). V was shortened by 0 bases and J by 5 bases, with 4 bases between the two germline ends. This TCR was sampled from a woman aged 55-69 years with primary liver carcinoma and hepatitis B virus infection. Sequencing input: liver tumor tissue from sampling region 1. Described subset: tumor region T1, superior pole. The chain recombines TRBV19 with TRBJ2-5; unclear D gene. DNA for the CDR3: TGTGCCAGTAGTATAGATCGGGAGACCCAGTACTTC. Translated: CASSIDRETQYF.